This TCR beta chain stems from a study of shared clonotypes between healthy human individuals. Findings of the study overall: Lower generation probabilities were found for non-shared clonotypes than for those shared by all four donors.

This CDR3 region has 18 residues. Germline trimming cut 3 bases from V and 2 bases from J; bases unmatched to any gene: 14. Germline values: CDR1 MNHEY, CDR2 SMNVEV (reference sequence). With regard to this clone: The antigen is not known.

Everyone who donated was a Caucasian adult who lived in Nashville, Tennessee. The authors divided CD4+ cells into CD45RA+ naive and CD45RA-negative memory subsets. The data were produced by immunoSEQ multiplex PCR, yet TCRdb's version contains in-frame clones alone and is incomplete. Here the sample spans over a million clones, 98% being singletons. The chain is built from TRBV27 and TRBJ2-7; 9 bases match TRBD2. This receptor was identified in a man younger than 45 in good health. Specimen: naive CD4+ T cells sorted from blood. Subset here: CD45RA+ positively selected. This CDR3 is CASSFGLAGTRFPYEQYF. CDR3 DNA: TGTGCCAGCAGTTTTGGGCTAGCGGGAACCCGTTTTCCCTACGAGCAGTACTTC.